This TCR beta chain was retrieved from a study of CD8+CD57+ T cells in acquired aplastic anemia. Whole-study context: Isolated CD4+ and CD8+ cells, once sorted, yielded DNA averaging roughly 3.2 ug. General study points: Patients showed no significant difference from controls in CD8+ Simpson's diversity. Patients and controls turned out to have roughly 31 CD8+ CDR3 sequences in common.

The template for TCR beta VDJ and CDR3 sequence profiling was genomic DNA. TCRdb itself ran the reads through MiXCR, one entry per CDR3 protein. The repertoire holds some 140,000 distinct CDR3 sequences, with approximately 52% as singletons. V trimming: 0 bases; J trimming: 6 bases; junction bases outside the gene matches: 8. Germline V gene sequence: CDR1 LGHNA, CDR2 YSLEER. The length of the CDR3 is 16 residues. This clonotype came up many times. Its antigen is still unknown. For sequencing, patients were chosen who had shown expansion of CD8+CD57+ cells by flow cytometry. Receipt of therapy had not occurred in any patient by the time of blood sampling.

The TCR originated in a human donor with aplastic anemia. The specimen was sorted CD4+, CD8+, or CD8+CD57+ T cells (not recorded which) from PBMCs. The rearrangement uses TRBV4-3 and TRBJ2-3; 8 bases are a match to TRBD2. In DNA, the CDR3 is TGCGCCAGCAGCCAAGATAAGCGGGGGAGAGCCGATACGCAGTATTTT. Protein product: CASSQDKRGRADTQYF.